Here is one TCR beta chain with its context. This record comes from a study of T cell responses to AZD1222 COVID-19 vaccine. TCRdb keeps only in-frame clones here, not all; method: immunoSEQ multiplex PCR. The sample holds roughly 140,000 clones; approximately 87% are singletons and the top ten take roughly 9.7%. The germline gives CDR1 SNHLY, CDR2 FYNNEI. Trimming cost V 9 bases and J 4 bases; bases outside gene matches: 14. This CDR3 is 15 amino acids long. This chain uses TRBV2 with TRBJ1-2; 7 bases fit TRBD1. The sequencing here drew on peripheral blood, taken 28 days after the second AZD1222 dose. This clonotype was sampled from an adult who received the AZD1222 COVID-19 vaccine. CDR3 protein: CARGDRQGRSYGYTF. The CDR3 DNA reads as TGTGCCAGAGGGGACCGACAGGGAAGGAGCTATGGCTACACCTTC.